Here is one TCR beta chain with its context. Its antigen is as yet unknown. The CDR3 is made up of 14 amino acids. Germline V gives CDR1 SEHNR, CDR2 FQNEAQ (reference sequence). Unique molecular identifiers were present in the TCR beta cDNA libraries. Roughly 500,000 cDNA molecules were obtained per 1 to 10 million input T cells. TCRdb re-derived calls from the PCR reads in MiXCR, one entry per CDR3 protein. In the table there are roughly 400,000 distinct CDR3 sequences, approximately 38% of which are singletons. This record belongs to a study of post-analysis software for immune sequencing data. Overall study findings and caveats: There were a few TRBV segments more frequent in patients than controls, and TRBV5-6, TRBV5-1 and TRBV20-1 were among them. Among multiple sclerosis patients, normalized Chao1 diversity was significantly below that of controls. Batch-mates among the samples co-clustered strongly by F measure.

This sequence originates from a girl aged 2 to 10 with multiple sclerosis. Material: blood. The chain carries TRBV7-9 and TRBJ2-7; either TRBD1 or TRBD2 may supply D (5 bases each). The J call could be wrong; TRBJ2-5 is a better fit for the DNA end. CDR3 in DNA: TGTGCCAGCAGTCGACGGGGCGGTGGGGAGACCCAGTACTTC. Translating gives CASSRRGGGETQYF.